A selection of T cell receptor beta chains follows, all from one sample in a study of T cell responses to AZD1222 COVID-19 vaccine. Produced via immunoSEQ multiplex PCR; TCRdb's table is partial and in-frame only. The sample holds about 96,000 clones, 90% seen once. The sample here was peripheral blood, taken on day 0 of AZD1222 vaccination. The receptors here all came from an adult in good health. The CDR3 runs from the conserved cysteine through the conserved F or W. A D gene is named only where the DNA matches it firmly. Size tells how often a clone was seen (once, few, many) or the class of an expanded clone, and some rows leave it out.

CDR3nt: TGTGCCAGCAGCCCCCGAGGGGGGCGCGGAAACACCATATATTTT
CDR3aa: CASSPRGGRGNTIYF
j_gene: TRBJ1-3
abundance: NA
v_gene: TRBV7-6
d_gene: NA

CDR3nt: TGTGCCAGCAGCTTAGGTGGCCAAGAGACCCAGTACTTC
CDR3aa: CASSLGGQETQYF
j_gene: TRBJ2-5
abundance: NA
v_gene: TRBV11-3
d_gene: NA

CDR3nt: TGTGCCAGCAGTGAAGCGCAGACCGTCCTTCAGGGTGGCTACACCTTC
CDR3aa: CASSEAQTVLQGGYTF
j_gene: TRBJ1-2
abundance: NA
v_gene: TRBV6-1
d_gene: NA

CDR3nt: TGTGCCAGCAGCCCGACTAGCGGGAGGGCGTCCTACGAGCAGTACTTC
CDR3aa: CASSPTSGRASYEQYF
j_gene: TRBJ2-7
abundance: NA
v_gene: TRBV7-8
d_gene: TRBD2

CDR3nt: TGCAGCGTTGGAACCACAGATACGCAGTATTTT
CDR3aa: CSVGTTDTQYF
j_gene: TRBJ2-3
abundance: NA
v_gene: TRBV29-1
d_gene: NA

CDR3nt: TGTGCCAGCAGTTTATTGGTCAGTCGGGGGTCTGGCTACACCTTC
CDR3aa: CASSLLVSRGSGYTF
j_gene: TRBJ1-2
abundance: NA
v_gene: TRBV28
d_gene: NA

CDR3nt: TGTGCCAGCAGCTTAACGGGGGCGGGACCGTACGAGCAGTACTTC
CDR3aa: CASSLTGAGPYEQYF
j_gene: TRBJ2-7
abundance: few
v_gene: TRBV5-6
d_gene: NA

CDR3nt: TGTGCCATCAGTGCGGCGGACGGAAGCTCCTACGAGCAGTACTTC
CDR3aa: CAISAADGSSYEQYF
j_gene: TRBJ2-7
abundance: NA
v_gene: TRBV10-3
d_gene: NA

CDR3nt: TGCGCCAGCAGCCAAGGGGCAGGCGAAGCTAACTATGGCTACACCTTC
CDR3aa: CASSQGAGEANYGYTF
j_gene: TRBJ1-2
abundance: many
v_gene: TRBV4-3
d_gene: NA

CDR3nt: TGTGCCAGCTCTGCGAACACCGGGGAGCTGTTTTTT
CDR3aa: CASSANTGELFF
j_gene: TRBJ2-2
abundance: NA
v_gene: TRBV18
d_gene: NA

CDR3nt: TGTGCCAGCAGCGTAGCAGGGGGGAACACAGATACGCAGTATTTT
CDR3aa: CASSVAGGNTDTQYF
j_gene: TRBJ2-3
abundance: NA
v_gene: TRBV9
d_gene: NA

CDR3nt: TGTGCCAGCAGGGGACAGACCGCGGACTACGAGCAGTACTTC
CDR3aa: CASRGQTADYEQYF
j_gene: TRBJ2-7
abundance: NA
v_gene: TRBV6-5
d_gene: TRBD1

CDR3nt: TGCGCCAGCAGCCAAGAGACCTATTTCGGCAATGAGCAGTTCTTC
CDR3aa: CASSQETYFGNEQFF
j_gene: TRBJ2-1
abundance: NA
v_gene: TRBV4-3
d_gene: NA

CDR3nt: TGTGCCACTGTTGCCGGGACTAGCGCGTCGCAAGATACGCAGTATTTT
CDR3aa: CATVAGTSASQDTQYF
j_gene: TRBJ2-3
abundance: NA
v_gene: TRBV10-3
d_gene: TRBD2

CDR3nt: TGTGCCAGCAGCCAAGACCTTAGCGGGACCCAGTACTTC
CDR3aa: CASSQDLSGTQYF
j_gene: TRBJ2-5
abundance: NA
v_gene: TRBV3-1/TRBV3-2
d_gene: NA

CDR3nt: TGTGCCAGCAGCTCCCCCGTAGGGGCGCTGGACCGTTCACCCCTCCACTTT
CDR3aa: CASSSPVGALDRSPLHF
j_gene: TRBJ1-6
abundance: NA
v_gene: TRBV7-6
d_gene: NA

CDR3nt: TGTGCCAGCAGTTCCCGACCGGCACTCAATCAGCCCCAGCATTTT
CDR3aa: CASSSRPALNQPQHF
j_gene: TRBJ1-5
abundance: NA
v_gene: TRBV27
d_gene: NA

CDR3nt: TGTGCCAGTACCCAAAGCGGGAAAAGCACAGATACGCAGTATTTT
CDR3aa: CASTQSGKSTDTQYF
j_gene: TRBJ2-3
abundance: NA
v_gene: TRBV19
d_gene: TRBD2

CDR3nt: TGTGCCACCAGTGATTTGAGAAGCTCCTACAATGAGCAGTTCTTC
CDR3aa: CATSDLRSSYNEQFF
j_gene: TRBJ2-1
abundance: once
v_gene: TRBV24-1
d_gene: NA

CDR3nt: TGTGCCACCAGTGATTTGCGGGGCCGTCCACCGCCTAACTATGGCTACACCTTC
CDR3aa: CATSDLRGRPPPNYGYTF
j_gene: TRBJ1-2
abundance: once
v_gene: TRBV24-1
d_gene: NA

CDR3nt: TGTGCCAGCCGTTCGACAGGGACGAGGATGAACACTGAAGCTTTCTTT
CDR3aa: CASRSTGTRMNTEAFF
j_gene: TRBJ1-1
abundance: NA
v_gene: TRBV28
d_gene: TRBD1

CDR3nt: TGTGCCAGCTCACCACCCCTTATAGGACAGGCTGGACCGCTAGCCAAAAACATTCAGTACTTC
CDR3aa: CASSPPLIGQAGPLAKNIQYF
j_gene: TRBJ2-4
abundance: NA
v_gene: TRBV18
d_gene: TRBD1

CDR3nt: TGTGCCAGCAGTCCAGGCAGGGGATATAACGAGCAGTACTTC
CDR3aa: CASSPGRGYNEQYF
j_gene: TRBJ2-7
abundance: NA
v_gene: TRBV2
d_gene: NA

CDR3nt: TGTGCCAGCAGCCAAGATCGTCTAGCATCTGATACGCAGTATTTT
CDR3aa: CASSQDRLASDTQYF
j_gene: TRBJ2-3
abundance: few
v_gene: TRBV3-1/TRBV3-2
d_gene: NA

CDR3nt: TGTGCCAGCAGCTTAGGACAGGGCACCGGGGAGCTGTTTTTT
CDR3aa: CASSLGQGTGELFF
j_gene: TRBJ2-2
abundance: NA
v_gene: TRBV7-2
d_gene: TRBD1

CDR3nt: TGTGCCAGCAGCGAATCCGGGACAGGGTACAATCAGCCCCAGCATTTT
CDR3aa: CASSESGTGYNQPQHF
j_gene: TRBJ1-5
abundance: NA
v_gene: TRBV7-2
d_gene: TRBD1

CDR3nt: TGTGCCAGTAATCCTATAGCGGGAGGGACCTACAATGAGCAGTTCTTC
CDR3aa: CASNPIAGGTYNEQFF
j_gene: TRBJ2-1
abundance: few
v_gene: TRBV19
d_gene: TRBD2

CDR3nt: TGTGCCAGCAGCCCTTTCGGAGGAGAGACCCAGTACTTC
CDR3aa: CASSPFGGETQYF
j_gene: TRBJ2-5
abundance: NA
v_gene: TRBV14
d_gene: NA

CDR3nt: TGTGCCAGCAGTTTGGCTGGGGCTGGCTACACCTTC
CDR3aa: CASSLAGAGYTF
j_gene: TRBJ1-2
abundance: NA
v_gene: TRBV28
d_gene: NA

CDR3nt: TGTGCCAGCAGCAAAGTACGGGGAAACACCGGGGAGCTGTTTTTT
CDR3aa: CASSKVRGNTGELFF
j_gene: TRBJ2-2
abundance: NA
v_gene: TRBV21-1
d_gene: NA

CDR3nt: TGTGCCACCAGTGATGGGGGAGGGCATGGCTACACCTTC
CDR3aa: CATSDGGGHGYTF
j_gene: TRBJ1-2
abundance: NA
v_gene: TRBV24-1
d_gene: NA

CDR3nt: TGTGCCAGCAGCCCCGGACCTCCAGGGAAGGCTTTCTTT
CDR3aa: CASSPGPPGKAFF
j_gene: TRBJ1-1
abundance: NA
v_gene: TRBV7-2
d_gene: NA

CDR3nt: TGTGCCACAGCGGACAGGCTACCCTACGAGCAGTACTTC
CDR3aa: CATADRLPYEQYF
j_gene: TRBJ2-7
abundance: NA
v_gene: TRBV28
d_gene: TRBD1